This T cell receptor beta chain was found in a study of T cells in Graves' hyperthyroidism and ophthalmopathy. Study-wide results and caveats: The model anticipated ophthalmopathy a median approximately 6.6 months pre-onset.

There were TCR beta CDR3 regions amplified from RNA transcripts. In the first-round RT-PCR of the TCR CDR3, the HTBI primer set was used. TCRdb recomputed calls from the multiplex PCR reads with MiXCR, one row per CDR3 protein. The table has about 480,000 distinct CDR3 sequences, approximately 14% seen once. The V and J ends lost 8 bases and 2 bases respectively, with 12 bases between them. The length of the CDR3 is 13 residues. Germline CDR1 LGHDT, CDR2 YNNKEL (reference sequence). A note on this clonotype: Its antigen is still unknown.

This TCR derives from a woman under 30 with Graves' hyperthyroidism. The rearrangement links TRBV3-1 to TRBJ1-2, with D possibly matching TRBD1 (6 bases). Sequences were obtained from blood. The CDR3 loop reads CASGSQGNYGYTF. As DNA, the CDR3 is TGTGCCAGCGGTTCTCAGGGGAACTATGGCTACACCTTC. Variable domain in full (rest from reference TRBV3-1 and TRBJ1-2): DTAVSQTPKYLVTQMGNDKSIKCEQNLGHDTMYWYKQDSKKFLKIMFSYNNKELIINETVPNRFSPKSPDKAHLNLHINSLELGDSAVYFCASGSQGNYGYTFGSGTRLTVV.